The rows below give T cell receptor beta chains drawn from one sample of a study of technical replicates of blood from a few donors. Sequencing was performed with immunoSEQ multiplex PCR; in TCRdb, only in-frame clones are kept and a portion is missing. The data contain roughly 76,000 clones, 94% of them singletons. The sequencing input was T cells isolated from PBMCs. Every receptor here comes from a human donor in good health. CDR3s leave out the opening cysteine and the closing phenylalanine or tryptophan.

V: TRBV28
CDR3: ASTERLAGDSEQF

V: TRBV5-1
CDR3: ASSLALTGGTYEQY

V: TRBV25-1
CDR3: ASGLAGTTGELF

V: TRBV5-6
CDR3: ASSSISGGNRVTNEKLF

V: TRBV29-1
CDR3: SVERQGAGANVLT

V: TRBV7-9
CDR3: ASPGGTSGFEQF

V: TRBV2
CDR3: ASRPRREVNNEQF

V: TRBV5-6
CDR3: ASSLDHYNEQF

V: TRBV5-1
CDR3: ASSIGLAGGDPYYEQY

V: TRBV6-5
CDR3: ASRPDREVTEAF

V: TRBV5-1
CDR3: ASSLEGGGSTDTQY

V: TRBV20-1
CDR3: SARAPGGYT

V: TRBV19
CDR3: ASSIVDSNYQPQH

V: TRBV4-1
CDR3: ASRQRGGLSGNTIY

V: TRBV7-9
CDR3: ASSRRESYEQY

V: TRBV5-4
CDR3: ASSLGAGMNTGELF

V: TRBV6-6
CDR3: ASSGTSGRAYEQY

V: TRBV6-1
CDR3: ASSVGQGSEKLF

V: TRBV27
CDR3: ATHLAGGYSYNEQF

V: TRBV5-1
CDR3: ASSLGVRNTIY